The present T cell receptor beta chain was sequenced within a study of CD8 T cells in ankylosing spondylitis. Study-level results: Made up of fewer than 10 highly homologous variants, a TCR beta motif appeared characteristic of ankylosing spondylitis blood. Earlier authors reported some of these motif variants in reactive arthritis synovial fluid and blood. Reportedly, disease-linked clones are significantly enriched in ankylosing spondylitis patients' matched synovial fluid.

This CDR3 has 17 amino acids. Germline V CDR1 and CDR2: SGDLS, YYNGEE. V trimming: 2 bases; J trimming: 3 bases; junction bases outside the gene matches: 6. This clonotype was found many times. Antigen unknown. Quantitative 5'-RACE with molecular barcodes generated TCR beta libraries. TCRdb processed the 5' RACE reads anew with MiXCR; each CDR3 protein has one entry. The sample gives around 25,000 distinct CDR3 sequences, about 2.6% of which show up once; 7% to 9% is in the top ten. Sequenced sample: blood, either unsorted or a sorted T cell fraction (not recorded which). V gene TRBV9 combines with J gene TRBJ2-3, with 13 bases aligning to TRBD2. The clonotype was recovered from a female donor with ankylosing spondylitis or in good health (not recorded which). As DNA, the CDR3 is TGTGCCAGCAGCGTTGGGACTAGCGGGGATCTTACAGATACGCAGTATTTT. Protein: CASSVGTSGDLTDTQYF.